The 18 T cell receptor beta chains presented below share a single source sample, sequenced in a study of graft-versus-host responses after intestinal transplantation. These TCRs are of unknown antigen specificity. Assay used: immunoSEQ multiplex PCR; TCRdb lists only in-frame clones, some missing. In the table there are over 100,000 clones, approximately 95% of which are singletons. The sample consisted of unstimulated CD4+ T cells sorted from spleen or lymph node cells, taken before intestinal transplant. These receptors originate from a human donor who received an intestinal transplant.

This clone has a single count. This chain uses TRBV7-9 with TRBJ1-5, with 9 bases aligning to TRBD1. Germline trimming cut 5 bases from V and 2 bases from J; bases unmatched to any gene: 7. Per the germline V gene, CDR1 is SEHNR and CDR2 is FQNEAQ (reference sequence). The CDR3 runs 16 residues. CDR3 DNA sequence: TGTGCCAGCAGCCAAGGACAGGGGAGAGGCAATCAGCCCCAGCATTTT. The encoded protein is CASSQGQGRGNQPQHF.

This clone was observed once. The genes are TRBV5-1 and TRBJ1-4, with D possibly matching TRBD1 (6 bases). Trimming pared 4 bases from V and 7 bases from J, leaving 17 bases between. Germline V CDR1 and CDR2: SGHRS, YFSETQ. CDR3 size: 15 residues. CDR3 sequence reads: CASSPKTGESEKLFF. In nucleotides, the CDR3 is TGCGCCAGCAGCCCCAAGACAGGCGAGAGTGAAAAACTGTTTTTT.

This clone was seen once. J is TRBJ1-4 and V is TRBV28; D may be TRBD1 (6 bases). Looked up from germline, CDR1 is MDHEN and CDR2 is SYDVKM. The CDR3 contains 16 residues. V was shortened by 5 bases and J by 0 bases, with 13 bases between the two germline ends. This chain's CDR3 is CASSPGHFTTNEKLFF. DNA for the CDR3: TGTGCCAGCAGTCCGGGACACTTTACAACTAATGAAAAACTGTTTTTT.

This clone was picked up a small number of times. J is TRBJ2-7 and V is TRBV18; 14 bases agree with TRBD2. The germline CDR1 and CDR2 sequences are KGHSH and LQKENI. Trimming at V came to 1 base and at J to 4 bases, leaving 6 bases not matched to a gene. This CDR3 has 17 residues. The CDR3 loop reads CASSPRTSGRKAYEQYF. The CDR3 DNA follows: TGTGCCAGCTCACCACGGACTAGCGGGAGGAAGGCGTACGAGCAGTACTTC.

The CDR3 reads CASRSPDRGYGYTF. DNA for the CDR3: TGTGCCAGTAGATCCCCCGACAGGGGCTATGGCTACACCTTC. The gene calls are TRBV19 and TRBJ1-2, with 8 bases matching TRBD1. The CDR3 covers 14 residues. Trimming took 6 bases from V and 4 from J; bases not matched to a gene: 7. In germline, CDR1 is LNHDA, CDR2 SQIVND (reference sequence).

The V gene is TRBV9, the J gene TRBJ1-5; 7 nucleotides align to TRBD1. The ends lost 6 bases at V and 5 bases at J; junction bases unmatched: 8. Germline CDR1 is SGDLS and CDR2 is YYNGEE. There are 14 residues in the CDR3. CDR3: CASNRGLGDQPQHF. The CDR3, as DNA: TGTGCCAGCAACAGGGGATTAGGGGATCAGCCCCAGCATTTT.

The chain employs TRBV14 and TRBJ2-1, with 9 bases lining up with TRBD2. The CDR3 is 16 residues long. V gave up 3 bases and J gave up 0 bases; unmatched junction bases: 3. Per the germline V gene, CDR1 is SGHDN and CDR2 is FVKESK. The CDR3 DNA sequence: TGTGCCAGCAGCCAGGTTAGCGGGAGCTCCTACAATGAGCAGTTCTTC. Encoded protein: CASSQVSGSSYNEQFF.

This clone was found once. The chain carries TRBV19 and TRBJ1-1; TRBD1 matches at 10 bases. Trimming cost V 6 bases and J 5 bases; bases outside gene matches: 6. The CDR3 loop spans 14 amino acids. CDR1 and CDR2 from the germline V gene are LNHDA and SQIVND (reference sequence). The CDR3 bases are TGTGCCAGTAGCTTGGACAGGGGGGGTACTGAAGCTTTCTTT. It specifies CASSLDRGGTEAFF.

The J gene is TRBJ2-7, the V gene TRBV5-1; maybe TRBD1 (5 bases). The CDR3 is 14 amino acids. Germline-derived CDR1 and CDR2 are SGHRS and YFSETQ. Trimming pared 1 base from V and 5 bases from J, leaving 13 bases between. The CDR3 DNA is TGCGCCAGCAGCTTGTTGTCAGGGCTGAACGAGCAGTACTTC. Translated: CASSLLSGLNEQYF.

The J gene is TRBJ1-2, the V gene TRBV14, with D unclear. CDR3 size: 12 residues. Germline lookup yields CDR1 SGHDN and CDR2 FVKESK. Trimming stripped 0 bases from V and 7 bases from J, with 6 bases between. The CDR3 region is CASSQERAGYTF. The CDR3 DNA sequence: TGTGCCAGCAGCCAAGAACGGGCTGGCTACACCTTC.

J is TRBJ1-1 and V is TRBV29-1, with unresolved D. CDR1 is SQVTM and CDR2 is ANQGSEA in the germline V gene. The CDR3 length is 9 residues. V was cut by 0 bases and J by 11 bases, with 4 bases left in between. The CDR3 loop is CSVEDPAFF. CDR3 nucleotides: TGCAGCGTTGAAGATCCCGCTTTCTTT. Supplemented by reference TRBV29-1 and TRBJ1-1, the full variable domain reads SAVISQKPSRDICQRGTSLTIQCQVDSQVTMMFWYRQQPGQSLTLIATANQGSEATYESGFVIDKFPISRPNLTFSTLTVSNMSPEDSSIYLCSVEDPAFFGQGTRLTVV.

CDR3 sequence: CASSLDSIRAFF. The CDR3 region has the DNA TGTGCCAGCAGCTTAGACAGCATCAGAGCTTTCTTT. The chain uses TRBV7-9 and TRBJ1-1; unclear D gene. The CDR3 spans 12 residues. V was shortened by 1 base and J by 10 bases, with 10 bases between the two germline ends. Germline V gene lookup returns CDR1 SEHNR and CDR2 FQNEAQ (reference sequence). The whole variable domain, filled in from reference TRBV7-9 and TRBJ1-1, reads DTGVSQNPRHKITKRGQNVTFRCDPISEHNRLYWYRQTLGQGPEFLTYFQNEAQLEKSRLLSDRFSAERPKGSFSTLEIQRTEQGDSAMYLCASSLDSIRAFFGQGTRLTVV.

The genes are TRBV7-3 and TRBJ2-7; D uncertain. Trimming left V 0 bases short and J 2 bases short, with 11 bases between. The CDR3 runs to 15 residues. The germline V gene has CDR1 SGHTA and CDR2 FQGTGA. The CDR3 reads CASSLTRESAYEQYF. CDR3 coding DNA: TGTGCCAGCAGCTTAACTCGTGAATCTGCCTACGAGCAGTACTTC.

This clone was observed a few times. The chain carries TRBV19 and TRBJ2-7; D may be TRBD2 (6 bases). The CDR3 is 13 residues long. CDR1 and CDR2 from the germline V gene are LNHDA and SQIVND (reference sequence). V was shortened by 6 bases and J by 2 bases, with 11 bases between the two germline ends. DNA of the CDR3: TGTGCCAGTAGGGGGCGGGAAACCTACGAGCAGTACTTC. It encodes CASRGRETYEQYF.

The CDR3 sequence: CASSLTGDQPQHF. The CDR3 bases are TGTGCCAGCAGTTTAACGGGGGATCAGCCCCAGCATTTT. The chain links TRBV6-1 to TRBJ1-5; possible D gene TRBD1, 5 bases. The CDR3 length is 13 residues. V lost 5 bases to trimming and J lost 5 bases, with 10 bases between them. Germline-derived CDR1 and CDR2 are MNHNS and SASEGT.

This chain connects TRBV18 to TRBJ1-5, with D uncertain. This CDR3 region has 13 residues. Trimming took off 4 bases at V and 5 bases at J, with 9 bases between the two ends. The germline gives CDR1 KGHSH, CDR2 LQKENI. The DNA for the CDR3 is TGTGCCAGCTCACGAGGGTCCGATCAGCCCCAGCATTTT. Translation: CASSRGSDQPQHF.

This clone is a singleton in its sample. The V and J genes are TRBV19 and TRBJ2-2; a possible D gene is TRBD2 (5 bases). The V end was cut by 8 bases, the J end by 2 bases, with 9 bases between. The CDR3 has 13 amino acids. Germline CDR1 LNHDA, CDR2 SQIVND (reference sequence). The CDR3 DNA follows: TGTGCCAGTTGGACTCGTAACACCGGGGAGCTGTTTTTT. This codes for CASWTRNTGELFF.

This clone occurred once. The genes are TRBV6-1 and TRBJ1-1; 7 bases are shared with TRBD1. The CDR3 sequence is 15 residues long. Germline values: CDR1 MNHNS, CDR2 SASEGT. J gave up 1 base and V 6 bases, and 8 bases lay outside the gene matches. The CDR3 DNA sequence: TGTGCCAGCAGAACCGGGACAGCCTCGAACACTGAAGCTTTCTTT. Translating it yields CASRTGTASNTEAFF.